These T cell receptor beta chains were read from a single sample in a study of blood T cell repertoires in COVID-19. The assay was immunoSEQ multiplex PCR, and TCRdb's table has in-frame clones only and misses some. The sample has nearly 350,000 clones; roughly 84% are singletons. Sequences were obtained from PBMCs or T cells enriched from blood (not recorded which). The receptor source for this set is a woman aged 25 to 39 who had recovered from COVID-19. Each CDR3 is given without its conserved first and last residue.

v_call: TRBV28; j_call: TRBJ1-5; cdr3_aa: ASSLWFRDSNQPQH
v_call: TRBV3-1/TRBV3-2; j_call: TRBJ1-6; cdr3_aa: ASRMTVAASSYNSPLH
v_call: TRBV11-2; j_call: TRBJ1-6; cdr3_aa: ASSQNDSPLH
v_call: TRBV4-1; j_call: TRBJ2-3; cdr3_aa: ASSVAGGPDTQY
v_call: TRBV9; j_call: TRBJ2-3; cdr3_aa: ASSGRDSSTDTQY
v_call: TRBV5-1; j_call: TRBJ2-7; cdr3_aa: ASSLPQGASNEQY
v_call: TRBV5-4; j_call: TRBJ2-5; cdr3_aa: ASSLAGETQY
v_call: TRBV7-2; j_call: TRBJ2-5; cdr3_aa: ASSLWGAQY
v_call: TRBV5-1; j_call: TRBJ1-5; cdr3_aa: ASRPGQTHNQPQH
v_call: TRBV2; j_call: TRBJ1-1; cdr3_aa: ASSEQNTEAF
v_call: TRBV10-1; j_call: TRBJ2-1; cdr3_aa: ASSDPGQGLYEQF
v_call: TRBV5-8; j_call: TRBJ2-2; cdr3_aa: ASSLVGHDTGELF
v_call: TRBV27; j_call: TRBJ1-2; cdr3_aa: ASSRRDLRDGYT
v_call: TRBV28; j_call: TRBJ1-3; cdr3_aa: ASSPPQQRAGNTIY
v_call: TRBV2; j_call: TRBJ2-7; cdr3_aa: ASTQTPSYEQY
v_call: TRBV9; j_call: TRBJ1-6; cdr3_aa: ASSPVWGLGSPLH
v_call: TRBV5-5; j_call: TRBJ1-1; cdr3_aa: ASSSSRQGRTEAF
v_call: TRBV10-3; j_call: TRBJ2-2; cdr3_aa: AISESEGQGNNAGELF
v_call: TRBV12-3/TRBV12-4; j_call: TRBJ2-7; cdr3_aa: ASSRQGFDEQY
v_call: TRBV9; j_call: TRBJ2-5; cdr3_aa: ASSARSGTGPPIRETQY
v_call: TRBV28; j_call: TRBJ2-1; cdr3_aa: ASSPPAGLAPSPSYNEQF
v_call: TRBV5-5; j_call: TRBJ1-6; cdr3_aa: ASRVTGHNSPLH